Following are 10 T cell receptor beta chains from one sample sequenced in a study of blood T cell repertoires in COVID-19. This table comes from immunoSEQ multiplex PCR, and its TCRdb copy is limited to in-frame clones, with some not included. This table holds 150,000 or so clones, roughly 88% found once. Material for sequencing was PBMCs or T cells enriched from blood (not recorded which). These receptors came from a man aged 70 or older who had been exposed to COVID-19.

The V gene is TRBV11-2, the J gene TRBJ1-4; a weak D match, TRBD1 (6 bases). The germline V gene encodes CDR1 SGHAT and CDR2 FQNNGV. The CDR3 consists of 12 residues. V lost 3 bases and J lost 12, with 11 bases in between. The CDR3 DNA reads TGTGCCAGCAGCTTGTTGGGGGCCCAACTGTTTTTT. As protein: CASSLLGAQLFF.

This clone was detected only once. V is TRBV18 and J is TRBJ2-5, with D tentatively TRBD1 (5 bases). V lost 0 bases and J lost 1, with 6 bases in between. The CDR3 is 14 amino acids. Germline values: CDR1 KGHSH, CDR2 LQKENI. This CDR3 reads CASSPPTAQETQYF. The CDR3 DNA follows: TGTGCCAGCTCACCACCGACAGCCCAAGAGACCCAGTACTTC.

The rearrangement uses TRBV2 and TRBJ2-2; D gene ambiguous. V was pared by 7 bases and J by 3 bases, with 3 bases between. CDR1 SNHLY and CDR2 FYNNEI come from the germline V gene. The CDR3 runs 11 residues. CDR3: CASTDTGELFF. For the CDR3, the DNA is TGTGCCAGCACGGACACCGGGGAGCTGTTTTTT.

This chain joins TRBV4-3 and TRBJ1-2, with a weak D call TRBD1 (5 bases). With 0 bases removed from V and 7 bases from J, the gap between germline ends came to 24 bases. From germline, CDR1 is LGHNA and CDR2 YSLEER. The CDR3 loop spans 18 amino acids. The CDR3 nucleotides read TGCGCCAGCAGCCAAGATATGGGGGGTGGTTCTCCAGAAACTGGCTACACCTTC. Translated, it gives CASSQDMGGGSPETGYTF.

This clone was seen a few times. Here the CDR3 reads CASRHRDSYNEQFF. CDR3 sequence (DNA): TGTGCCAGCAGGCACAGGGATTCCTACAATGAGCAGTTCTTC. This chain joins TRBV27 and TRBJ2-1; perhaps TRBD1 as D (6 bases). Germline V gene data show CDR1 as MNHEY and CDR2 as SMNVEV (reference sequence). V lost 6 bases and J lost 1, with 10 bases in between. This CDR3 is 14 amino acids long.

V usage is TRBV5-1 and J usage is TRBJ1-2; D gene unclear. V lost 9 bases to trimming and J lost 7 bases, with 19 bases between them. Germline CDR1 reads SGHRS; CDR2 reads YFSETQ. CDR3 length equals 13 residues. The CDR3 loop is CATSLRGNAGYTF. CDR3 in DNA: TGCGCCACTTCTCTGCGGGGTAACGCTGGCTACACCTTC.

The chain has TRBV4-1 and TRBJ1-2; D is perhaps TRBD1 (5 bases). The CDR3 is 14 residues long. CDR1 is MGHRA and CDR2 is YSYEKL in the germline V gene. V was clipped by 1 base and J by 1 base, with 7 bases between them. The CDR3 reads CASSQAGGNYGYTF. In DNA, the CDR3 is TGCGCCAGCAGCCAAGCCGGGGGTAACTATGGCTACACCTTC.

The chain employs TRBV28 and TRBJ2-2; D may be TRBD1 (5 bases). CDR1 MDHEN and CDR2 SYDVKM come from the germline V gene. V gave up 6 bases and J gave up 1 base, with 12 bases separating them. This CDR3 region has 15 residues. The CDR3, as DNA: TGTGCCAGCAGCGCCGGGCAGGGGAACACCGGGGAGCTGTTTTTT. Translating it yields CASSAGQGNTGELFF.

This clone occurred once. The V and J genes are TRBV7-8 and TRBJ2-3; possibly TRBD2 for D (7 bases). CDR1 is SGHVS, CDR2 FQNEAQ, per germline. The CDR3 length is 18 residues. V lost 1 base to trimming and J lost 6 bases, with 23 bases between them. In DNA form, the CDR3 reads TGTGCCAGCAGCTTAGTGTCCCCCTTAACGGGGGGCTTCGATACGCAGTATTTT. It specifies CASSLVSPLTGGFDTQYF.

The chain couples TRBV11-2 to TRBJ2-1, with D possibly TRBD1 on 7 matching bases. V was cut by 5 bases and J by 7 bases, with 12 bases left in between. Germline V lookup: CDR1 SGHAT, CDR2 FQNNGV. The CDR3 runs to 13 residues. CDR3 protein: CASSQGGKNEQFF. DNA of the CDR3: TGTGCCAGCAGCCAGGGGGGAAAAAATGAGCAGTTCTTC.